The rows below give T cell receptor beta chains drawn from one sample of a study of OX40 agonist ivuxolimab in advanced cancers. Assay used: immunoSEQ multiplex PCR; TCRdb lists only in-frame clones, some missing. The data hold some 42,000 clones, with roughly four fifths observed a single time. The input for sequencing was CD4+ or CD8+ T cells sorted from blood, taken in a trial of the OX40 agonist ivuxolimab. The origin of the receptors is an adult with an advanced solid tumor such as melanoma, head and neck, liver or kidney cancer. The CDR3 runs from the conserved cysteine through the conserved F or W. D genes are given only for firm matches. Where a row states a size, it is once, few, many or the class of an expanded clone; other rows omit it.

D	V	size	J	DNA	CDR3
NA	TRBV28	NA	TRBJ1-4	TGTGCCAGCACCCCCCCTGGTGGGGAAAAACTGTTTTTT	CASTPPGGEKLFF
TRBD2	TRBV6-4	once	TRBJ2-3	TGTGCCAGCAGTGTTCTAGCGGCTTCCACAGATACGCAGTATTTT	CASSVLAASTDTQYF
NA	TRBV9	NA	TRBJ1-2	TGTGCCAGCAGCGGGGCCAGGGGCGGAGGTGGGGGCTACACCTTC	CASSGARGGGGGYTF
TRBD1	TRBV19	NA	TRBJ1-5	TGTGCCAGTAGTCCTCTAGGGACAGGCAATCAGCCCCAGCATTTT	CASSPLGTGNQPQHF
TRBD2	TRBV7-2	few	TRBJ2-1	TGTGCCAGTAGCGGGGGGGACTCCTACAATGAGCAGTTCTTC	CASSGGDSYNEQFF
NA	TRBV7-9	NA	TRBJ2-3	TGTGCCAGCAGCCCTCAGGCAAGCACAGATACGCAGTATTTT	CASSPQASTDTQYF
TRBD2	TRBV10-3	NA	TRBJ2-1	TGTGCCATCAGAGGGCGGGAGAAAAATTATAATGAGCAGTTCTTC	CAIRGREKNYNEQFF
NA	TRBV5-1	NA	TRBJ1-4	TGCGCCAGCAGCGAGGGATCGCGAGGAACTAATGAAAAACTGTTTTTT	CASSEGSRGTNEKLFF
NA	TRBV6-6	few	TRBJ2-2	TGTGCCAGCAGTCCCCCGGATGTCGGGGAGCTGTTTTTT	CASSPPDVGELFF
NA	TRBV7-9	NA	TRBJ2-3	TGTGCCAGCAGCCCCGGAGAGCTCGCAGATACGCAGTATTTT	CASSPGELADTQYF
TRBD2	TRBV5-1	NA	TRBJ2-7	TGCGCCAGCAGCTTAGCGGGAGGCTCCTACGAGCAGTACTTC	CASSLAGGSYEQYF
NA	TRBV29-1	few	TRBJ1-1	TGCAGCGGAGAGGGAATGAACACTGAAGCTTTCTTT	CSGEGMNTEAFF
TRBD1	TRBV9	NA	TRBJ2-1	TGTGCCAGCAGCGGGGGACAGGGACAGGAAGTGGGGCAGTTCTTC	CASSGGQGQEVGQFF
NA	TRBV7-2	few	TRBJ2-4	TGTGCCAGCAGCTTAGGCGCGCCAGCCAAAAACATTCAGTACTTC	CASSLGAPAKNIQYF
NA	TRBV5-1	NA	TRBJ2-7	TGCGCCAGCAGCACAGGCGACCTCTCCTACGAGCAGTACTTC	CASSTGDLSYEQYF
NA	TRBV10-3	NA	TRBJ1-3	TGTGCCATCAGTGAGCGAAGGGGTAATGGAAACACCATATATTTT	CAISERRGNGNTIYF
TRBD1	TRBV7-2	NA	TRBJ1-1	TGTGCCAGCAGCTCCCGACAGGGTGGGAATGTAGCTTTCTTT	CASSSRQGGNVAFF
TRBD2	TRBV7-2	NA	TRBJ2-6	TGTGCCAGCAGCCGGATGCGGAGCGGGGGGGCTGGGGCCAACGTCCTGACTTTC	CASSRMRSGGAGANVLTF
NA	TRBV11-2	NA	TRBJ2-7	TGTGCCAGCAGCGTTAGGGCCTTCTCCTACGAGCAGTACTTC	CASSVRAFSYEQYF
NA	TRBV15	NA	TRBJ2-3	TGTGCCACCAGCAGAGATCGGGCAGTTCTTACGCAGTATTTT	CATSRDRAVLTQYF
TRBD1	TRBV15	many	TRBJ1-4	TGTGCCACCAGCAGAGAATCTTTACAGGGGACCGCAACTAATGAAAAACTGTTTTTT	CATSRESLQGTATNEKLFF
NA	TRBV9	NA	TRBJ2-7	TGTGCCAGCAGCCCGCGACTAGATGACGAGCAGTACTTC	CASSPRLDDEQYF
TRBD2	TRBV28	NA	TRBJ2-3	TGTGCCAGCAGTTTAACCCTAGCGGGAGGTCTGGATACGCAGTATTTT	CASSLTLAGGLDTQYF
NA	TRBV7-6	NA	TRBJ2-1	TGTGCCAGCAGCCTTAGCCCTCCCGGTCATACCTACAATGAGCAGTTCTTC	CASSLSPPGHTYNEQFF
NA	TRBV7-6	NA	TRBJ2-7	TGTGCCAGCAGCTTAGTAGGGGAAACCCTCGTCCACGAGCAGTACTTC	CASSLVGETLVHEQYF
TRBD1	TRBV7-2	NA	TRBJ2-2	TGTGCCAGCAGCTTACAGGGGGCCGGGGAGCTGTTTTTT	CASSLQGAGELFF
NA	TRBV27	NA	TRBJ1-2	TGTGCCAGCAGGACAAGAGGTACCTCTGACTATGGCTACACCTTC	CASRTRGTSDYGYTF
NA	TRBV7-9	few	TRBJ2-3	TGTGCCAGCAGCTTAAGGCCGGGCAGGGGCACAGATACGCAGTATTTT	CASSLRPGRGTDTQYF
NA	TRBV5-5	NA	TRBJ1-5	TGTGCCAGCAGCTTGCACAGGGAGGTAGGTCAGCCCCAGCATTTT	CASSLHREVGQPQHF
NA	TRBV28	NA	TRBJ1-1	TGTGCCAGCAGTTTTTGGGGGAACACTGAAGCTTTCTTT	CASSFWGNTEAFF
TRBD1	TRBV6-1	NA	TRBJ1-1	TGTGCCAGCAGTCACGGACAGGGCGGCACTGAAGCTTTCTTT	CASSHGQGGTEAFF
NA	TRBV9	few	TRBJ2-2	TGTGCCAGCAGCGTTGGGACGAACACCGGGGAGCTGTTTTTT	CASSVGTNTGELFF
NA	TRBV19	few	TRBJ2-1	TGTGCCAGTTTGACTAGAAACAATGAGCAGTTCTTC	CASLTRNNEQFF
TRBD1	TRBV5-1	medium-sized	TRBJ2-7	TGCGCCAGCAGCTTTTCGACAGGGAGATACGAGCAGTACTTC	CASSFSTGRYEQYF
NA	TRBV28	NA	TRBJ2-7	TGTGCCAGCAGCCCTTTACGTGGGGGCTACGAGCAGTACTTC	CASSPLRGGYEQYF